The next 32 T cell receptor beta chains were all read from a single sample in a study of Graves' ophthalmopathy and Graves' hyperthyroidism. Amplifying from RNA transcripts, the study obtained TCR beta CDR3 regions. The authors performed first-round RT-PCR with HTBI primers and then a second-round multiplex PCR. TCRdb used MiXCR to reprocess the multiplex PCR reads, holding one entry per CDR3 protein. Among 340,000 or so distinct CDR3 sequences listed, 15% to 20% were seen once. The sequenced material came from peripheral blood. These TCRs come from an adult man with Graves' ophthalmopathy.

This clonotype has ten or more counts. This sequence joins TRBV11-2 and TRBJ2-7, with 12 bases fitting TRBD2. The CDR3 is 15 amino acids. The V gene end was trimmed by 3 bases and the J gene end by 7 bases; junction bases not matched to a gene: 7. CDR1 and CDR2 from the germline V gene are SGHAT and FQNNGV. CDR3 protein: CASSFLAGGDGEQYF. The CDR3 DNA reads TGTGCCAGCAGCTTCCTAGCGGGAGGGGATGGGGAGCAGTACTTC.

The chain recombines TRBV15 with TRBJ2-5, with D perhaps assigned TRBD1 or TRBD2 (6 bases each). The CDR3 is made up of 15 amino acids. The ends were cut back, 1 base at V and 5 bases at J, with 14 bases in the middle. The germline CDR1 and CDR2 sequences are LNHNV and YYDKDF (reference sequence). The CDR3 DNA follows: TGTGCCACCAGCAGAGGGGGGGCCGTAGGTGAGACCCAGTACTTC. It specifies CATSRGGAVGETQYF.

This clonotype has at least ten counts. The chain uses TRBV2 and TRBJ2-7; D gene uncertain. Germline-derived CDR1 and CDR2 are SNHLY and FYNNEI. V gave up 2 bases and J gave up 5 bases, with 13 bases separating them. The CDR3 has 14 residues. Here the CDR3 reads CASSEHQYSDEQYF. The CDR3 DNA is TGTGCCAGCAGTGAACACCAGTACTCTGACGAGCAGTACTTC.

This clonotype was seen many times. The CDR3 DNA follows: TGTGCCAGCGGGAACAACCCCCGCAGGGAAGAGACCCAGTACTTC. The encoded protein is CASGNNPRREETQYF. The chain combines TRBV6-5 with TRBJ2-5; a possible D gene is TRBD1 (5 bases). The germline gives CDR1 MNHEY, CDR2 SVGAGI. V was shortened by 8 bases and J by 3 bases, with 19 bases between the two germline ends. The CDR3 loop spans 15 amino acids.

The table lists this clonotype with many counts. The J gene is TRBJ1-1, the V gene TRBV12-3 or TRBV12-4, with TRBD1 matching over 7 bases. The junction had 13 bases not matched to a gene; V was cut back by 0 bases and J by 0 bases. This CDR3 contains 19 residues. CDR3 residues: CASSLARFGTGDMNTEAFF. The DNA of the CDR3 is TGTGCCAGCAGTTTAGCGCGTTTCGGCACAGGGGACATGAACACTGAAGCTTTCTTT.

At least ten counts were recorded for this clonotype. The rearrangement joins TRBV7-8 to TRBJ2-7, with 9 bases that match TRBD1. The CDR3 has 14 residues. The trim removed 5 bases at V and 3 bases at J, leaving 5 bases unmatched. CDR1 and CDR2 (germline): SGHVS, FQNEAQ. CDR3 in amino acids: CASSPLDRGYEQYF. The CDR3 coding sequence is TGTGCCAGCAGCCCCCTGGACAGGGGCTACGAGCAGTACTTC.

This clonotype was seen ten or more times. The chain uses TRBV11-1 and TRBJ1-5; D ambiguous. The germline V gene encodes CDR1 SGHAT and CDR2 FQDESV (reference sequence). With 1 base removed from V and 0 bases from J, the gap between germline ends came to 10 bases. The CDR3 is 16 amino acids. The CDR3 is CASSLGAGYSNQPQHF. The CDR3 DNA is TGTGCCAGCAGCTTAGGGGCAGGATATAGCAATCAGCCCCAGCATTTT.

The chain joins TRBV5-1 to TRBJ2-5, with TRBD1 matching 7 bases. Germline CDR1 SGHRS, CDR2 YFSETQ. This CDR3 region has 17 residues. V shed 0 bases and J 1 base; nucleotides not matched to a gene: 9. The CDR3 nucleotides are TGCGCCAGCAGCTTGGGCTATTCCGGGACAGCCCAAGAGACCCAGTACTTC. This translates into CASSLGYSGTAQETQYF.

This clonotype occurred many times. V is TRBV6-2 or TRBV6-3 and J is TRBJ2-7; D gene uncertain. Trimming stripped 6 bases from V and 4 bases from J, with 10 bases between. This CDR3 comprises 12 residues. Germline V gene data show CDR1 as MNHEY and CDR2 as SVGEGT. This CDR3 is CASRPPGYEQYF. CDR3 in DNA: TGTGCCAGCAGGCCCCCCGGGTACGAGCAGTACTTC.

Many counts were recorded for this clonotype. A read error may explain this, as a much larger clone is one base away. The rearrangement links TRBV9 to TRBJ1-5; 7 bases match TRBD1. Germline V gene lookup returns CDR1 SGDLS and CDR2 YYNGEE. The CDR3 sequence is 14 residues long. V gave up 3 bases and J gave up 2 bases; unmatched junction bases: 2. The CDR3, as DNA: TGTGCCAGCAGCGCCGGGACAGGCAATCAGCCCCAGCATTTT. Translated, it gives CASSAGTGNQPQHF. Filled out from reference TRBV9 and TRBJ1-5, the complete variable domain reads DSGVTQTPKHLITATGQRVTLRCSPRSGDLSVYWYQQSLDQGLQFLIQYYNGEERAKGNILERFSAQQFPDLHSELNLSSLELGDSALYFCASSAGTGNQPQHFGDGTRLSIL.

This clonotype was recorded at least ten times. V gene TRBV29-1 combines with J gene TRBJ1-5; D possibly corresponds to TRBD1 (6 bases). V lost 7 bases and J lost 1, with 14 bases in between. Per germline, CDR1 SQVTM and CDR2 ANQGSEA. This CDR3 region has 14 residues. CDR3 region: CSASTGISNQPQHF. The DNA of the CDR3 is TGCAGCGCGTCAACAGGGATAAGCAATCAGCCCCAGCATTTT.

This clonotype was seen many times. The chain links TRBV7-2 to TRBJ1-6; possibly TRBD1 for D (5 bases). Trimming took off 5 bases at V and 0 bases at J, with 14 bases between the two ends. The CDR3 has 17 residues. Per the germline V gene, CDR1 is SGHTA and CDR2 is FQGNSA. DNA for the CDR3: TGTGCCAGCAGCGCCCGGGACTCCTACTCCTATAATTCACCCCTCCACTTT. Translating gives CASSARDSYSYNSPLHF.

In its sample, this clonotype was seen many times. The chain combines TRBV20-1 with TRBJ1-6; tentative D call: TRBD1 (5 bases). In germline, CDR1 is DFQATT, CDR2 SNEGSKA (reference sequence). V was shortened by 6 bases and J by 7 bases, with 13 bases between the two germline ends. The CDR3 covers 13 residues. CDR3 protein: CSARDRGNSPLHF. The DNA of the CDR3 is TGCAGTGCGAGGGACCGAGGAAATTCACCCCTCCACTTT.

This clonotype appeared many times. The CDR3 spells CASRERQIYGYTF. Here the CDR3 DNA reads TGTGCCAGCAGGGAGAGACAGATCTATGGCTACACCTTC. V and J are TRBV6-1 and TRBJ1-2; maybe TRBD1 (5 bases). The germline gives CDR1 MNHNS, CDR2 SASEGT. The CDR3 runs 13 residues. Trimming left V 6 bases short and J 4 bases short, with 12 bases between.

This sequence joins TRBV29-1 and TRBJ1-3; TRBD1 is a possible D gene (6 bases). In germline, CDR1 is SQVTM, CDR2 ANQGSEA. Deletions cut 0 bases from V and 3 bases from J, with 12 bases between. This CDR3 spans 15 amino acids. The CDR3 sequence is CSVEDKGGVGNTIYF. The CDR3 nucleotides read TGCAGCGTTGAAGACAAAGGGGGGGTTGGAAACACCATATATTTT.

This clonotype was detected ten times or more. This sequence joins TRBV20-1 and TRBJ1-5; a possible D gene is TRBD1 (5 bases). Trimming took 2 bases from V and 0 from J, leaving 8 bases between them. Germline V gene data show CDR1 as DFQATT and CDR2 as SNEGSKA (reference sequence). This CDR3 is 14 amino acids long. CDR3 in amino acids: CSARTGFSNQPQHF. In nucleotides, the CDR3 is TGCAGTGCTAGAACAGGTTTTAGCAATCAGCCCCAGCATTTT.

This clonotype appeared many times. The CDR3 DNA reads as TGTGCCTGGAGCGGAGCCCGTGGGGAGACCCAGTACTTC. Residues: CAWSGARGETQYF. The J gene is TRBJ2-5, the V gene TRBV30; the D is unclear. V was cut by 3 bases and J by 5 bases, with 13 bases left in between. Germline CDR1 and CDR2: GTSNPN and SVGIG (reference sequence). The CDR3 runs to 13 residues.

This clonotype showed up many times. This chain joins TRBV9 and TRBJ2-5, with D perhaps matching TRBD1 or TRBD2 (6 bases each). Germline CDR1 reads SGDLS; CDR2 reads YYNGEE. Trimming removed 4 bases at V and 2 bases at J, with 12 bases between. The CDR3 totals 14 residues. This CDR3 reads CASSPRGQQETQYF. The CDR3 DNA is TGTGCCAGCAGCCCCCGGGGGCAGCAAGAGACCCAGTACTTC.

Many counts were recorded for this clonotype. The rearrangement joins TRBV24-1 to TRBJ1-3; no clear D gene. The germline V gene has CDR1 KGHDR and CDR2 SFDVKD. CDR3 length: 15 amino acids. Deletions cut 4 bases from V and 0 bases from J, with 9 bases between. Here the CDR3 reads CATSDPVRSGNTIYF. CDR3 bases: TGTGCCACCAGTGACCCAGTACGCTCTGGAAACACCATATATTTT.

V is TRBV12-3 or TRBV12-4 and J is TRBJ2-7; the match to TRBD1 covers 10 bases. The CDR3 is 14 amino acids. Losses at the gene ends were 6 bases for V and 4 bases for J; bases not matched to a gene: 6. For the CDR3, the DNA is TGTGCCAGCAGCCCTGACAGGGGGCTATACGAGCAGTACTTC. This codes for CASSPDRGLYEQYF.

The DNA of the CDR3 is TGCGCCAGCAGCGTGAACTCTGGGGCCAACGTCCTGACTTTC. Its protein product is CASSVNSGANVLTF. The chain employs TRBV5-1 and TRBJ2-6, with D uncertain. Germline CDR1 SGHRS, CDR2 YFSETQ. The CDR3 is 14 residues long. The germline V and J ends were trimmed by 4 bases and 0 bases, with 5 bases remaining between them. Together with reference TRBV5-1 and TRBJ2-6, the CDR3 gives the full variable domain: KAGVTQTPRYLIKTRGQQVTLSCSPISGHRSVSWYQQTPGQGLQFLFEYFSETQRNKGNFPGRFSGRQFSNSRSEMNVSTLELGDSALYLCASSVNSGANVLTFGAGSRLTVL.

This clonotype was counted many times. The rearrangement uses TRBV7-9 and TRBJ1-1; D may be TRBD1 (6 bases). The CDR3 consists of 13 residues. V was cut by 1 base and J by 5 bases, with 8 bases left in between. Germline V CDR1 and CDR2: SEHNR, FQNEAQ (reference sequence). CDR3 in DNA: TGTGCCAGCAGCTTAGGGGACACAACTGAAGCTTTCTTT. Protein product: CASSLGDTTEAFF.

A single count supports this clonotype. The chain joins TRBV12-3 or TRBV12-4 to TRBJ2-5; TRBD2 matches at 12 bases. CDR3 length equals 18 residues. Trimming removed 3 bases from V and 5 bases from J; junction bases left unmatched: 13. CDR3 DNA sequence: TGTGCCAGCAGTTTGGGTAAAGGACTAGCGGGAAGGGCGGAGACCCAGTACTTC. Residues: CASSLGKGLAGRAETQYF.

Ten or more counts support this clonotype. This chain uses TRBV5-1 with TRBJ1-1; a weak D match, TRBD1 (6 bases). The CDR3 totals 13 residues. Germline lookup yields CDR1 SGHRS and CDR2 YFSETQ. V was shortened by 6 bases and J by 2 bases, with 11 bases between the two germline ends. The CDR3 nucleotides read TGCGCCAGCACCCCAGGGGTTAACACTGAAGCTTTCTTT. This sequence encodes CASTPGVNTEAFF.

This clonotype showed up many times. The genes are TRBV6-5 and TRBJ1-2; D remains unclear. CDR3 length: 12 residues. The V gene's germline CDR1 is MNHEY and CDR2 SVGAGI. The ends were cut back, 4 bases at V and 6 bases at J, with 9 bases in the middle. As DNA, the CDR3 is TGTGCCAGCAGTTGGGAAAGGGATGGCTACACCTTC. This gives the protein CASSWERDGYTF.

This clonotype was seen at least ten times. V usage is TRBV7-2 and J usage is TRBJ1-5; TRBD1 agrees at 9 bases. V trimming: 4 bases; J trimming: 5 bases; junction bases outside the gene matches: 6. CDR3 length equals 15 residues. Per germline, CDR1 SGHTA and CDR2 FQGNSA. CDR3 sequence: CASSSTGGIDQPQHF. DNA of the CDR3: TGTGCCAGCAGCTCGACAGGGGGTATCGATCAGCCCCAGCATTTT.

This clonotype was recorded at least ten times. The chain recombines TRBV19 with TRBJ1-5; D perhaps matches TRBD1 (6 bases). Germline V gives CDR1 LNHDA, CDR2 SQIVND (reference sequence). The CDR3 covers 15 residues. V was trimmed by 6 bases and J by 0 bases, leaving 12 bases between them. Here the CDR3 reads CASRIQGTSNQPQHF. CDR3 nucleotides: TGTGCCAGTAGAATACAGGGAACTAGCAATCAGCCCCAGCATTTT.

In its sample, this clonotype was seen many times. V gene TRBV24-1 combines with J gene TRBJ1-1; D is unclear. Germline assignment: CDR1 KGHDR and CDR2 SFDVKD. Deletions cut 4 bases from V and 0 bases from J, with 5 bases between. The length of the CDR3 is 13 residues. CDR3 amino acids: CATSDPMNTEAFF. In DNA form, the CDR3 reads TGTGCCACCAGTGACCCAATGAACACTGAAGCTTTCTTT.

The sample holds one count of this clonotype. This rearrangement joins TRBV12-3 or TRBV12-4 to TRBJ2-2; D is uncertain. With 5 bases removed from V and 8 bases from J, the gap between germline ends came to 12 bases. This CDR3 comprises 13 residues. The CDR3 loop is CASSPHLKGELFF. The CDR3 DNA reads as TGTGCCAGCAGTCCGCACCTTAAAGGGGAGCTGTTTTTT.

This clonotype was seen many times. This chain links TRBV12-3 or TRBV12-4 with TRBJ2-7; unclear D gene. The CDR3 extends over 14 amino acids. V dropped 1 base and J dropped 3 bases, with 10 bases sitting between them. CDR3 amino acids: CASSLEGYHYEQYF. The CDR3 DNA reads as TGTGCCAGCAGTTTAGAGGGATACCACTACGAGCAGTACTTC.

The rearrangement uses TRBV6-5 and TRBJ2-7, with 8 bases identical to TRBD2. Trimming at V came to 0 bases and at J to 6 bases, leaving 4 bases not matched to a gene. Germline V gene data show CDR1 as MNHEY and CDR2 as SVGAGI. The CDR3 has 14 amino acids. The CDR3: CASSYSGGGREQYF. The CDR3 DNA follows: TGTGCCAGCAGTTACTCCGGGGGGGGACGCGAGCAGTACTTC.

This clonotype was observed a few times. This chain links TRBV6-5 with TRBJ2-5, with 11 bases matching TRBD1. The CDR3 is 15 amino acids. CDR1 is MNHEY and CDR2 is SVGAGI in the germline V gene. V lost 2 bases to trimming and J lost 3 bases; unmatched junction nucleotides: 2. The CDR3 DNA follows: TGTGCCAGCAGTTACAGGGACAGGGGGGAAGAGACCCAGTACTTC. Residues: CASSYRDRGEETQYF.